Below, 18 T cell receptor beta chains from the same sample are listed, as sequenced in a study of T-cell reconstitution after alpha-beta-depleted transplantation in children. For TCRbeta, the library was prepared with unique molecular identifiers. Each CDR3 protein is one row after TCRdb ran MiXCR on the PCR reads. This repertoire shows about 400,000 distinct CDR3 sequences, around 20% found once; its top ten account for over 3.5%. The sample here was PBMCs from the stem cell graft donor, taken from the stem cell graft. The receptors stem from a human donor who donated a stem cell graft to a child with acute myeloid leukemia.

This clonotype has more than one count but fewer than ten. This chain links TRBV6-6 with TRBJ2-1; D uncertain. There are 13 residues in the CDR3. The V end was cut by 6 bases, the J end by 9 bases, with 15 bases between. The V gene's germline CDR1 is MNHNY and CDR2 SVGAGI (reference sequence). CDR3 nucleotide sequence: TGTGCCAGCAGCCACCGCGGTGCTAGTGAGCAGTTCTTC. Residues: CASSHRGASEQFF.

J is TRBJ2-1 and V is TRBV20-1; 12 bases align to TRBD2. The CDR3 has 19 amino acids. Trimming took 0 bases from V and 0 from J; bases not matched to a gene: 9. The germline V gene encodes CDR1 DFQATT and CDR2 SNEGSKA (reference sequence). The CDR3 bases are TGCAGTGCTAGAGAACGCGGGACTAGCGGGTTAAGCTCCTACAATGAGCAGTTCTTC. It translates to CSARERGTSGLSSYNEQFF.

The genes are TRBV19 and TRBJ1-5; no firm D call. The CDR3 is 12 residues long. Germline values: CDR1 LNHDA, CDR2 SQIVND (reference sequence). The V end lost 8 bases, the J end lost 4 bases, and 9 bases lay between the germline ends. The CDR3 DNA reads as TGTGCCAGTCGAAAACAAAATCAGCCCCAGCATTTT. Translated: CASRKQNQPQHF.

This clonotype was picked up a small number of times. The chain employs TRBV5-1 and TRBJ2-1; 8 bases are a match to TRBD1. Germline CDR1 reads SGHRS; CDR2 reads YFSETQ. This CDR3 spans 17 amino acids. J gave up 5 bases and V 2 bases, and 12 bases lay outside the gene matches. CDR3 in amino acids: CASSLRRTGIIDNEQFF. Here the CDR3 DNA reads TGCGCCAGCAGCTTAAGGAGGACAGGGATTATCGACAATGAGCAGTTCTTC. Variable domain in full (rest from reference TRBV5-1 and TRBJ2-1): KAGVTQTPRYLIKTRGQQVTLSCSPISGHRSVSWYQQTPGQGLQFLFEYFSETQRNKGNFPGRFSGRQFSNSRSEMNVSTLELGDSALYLCASSLRRTGIIDNEQFFGPGTRLTVL.

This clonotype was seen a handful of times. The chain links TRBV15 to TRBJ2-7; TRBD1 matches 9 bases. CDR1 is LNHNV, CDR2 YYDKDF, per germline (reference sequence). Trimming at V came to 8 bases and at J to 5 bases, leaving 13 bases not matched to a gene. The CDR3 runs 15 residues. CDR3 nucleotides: TGTGCCACCGGATCCTTACAGGGGGCGATGAACGAGCAGTACTTC. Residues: CATGSLQGAMNEQYF.

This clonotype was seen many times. CDR3 sequence: CSAEPTRTADTQYF. CDR3 DNA: TGCAGTGCTGAACCGACTAGGACGGCAGATACGCAGTATTTT. The rearrangement links TRBV20-1 to TRBJ2-3; tentative D call: TRBD2 (6 bases). Germline-derived CDR1 and CDR2 are DFQATT and SNEGSKA (reference sequence). Trimming stripped 5 bases from V and 4 bases from J, with 16 bases between. The CDR3 is made up of 14 amino acids.

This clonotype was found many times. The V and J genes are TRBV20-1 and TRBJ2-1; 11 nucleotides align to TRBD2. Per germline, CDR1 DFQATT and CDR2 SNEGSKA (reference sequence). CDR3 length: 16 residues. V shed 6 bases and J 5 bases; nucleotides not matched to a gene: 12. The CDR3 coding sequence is TGCAGTGCGATAAGAGGGTTACTAGCGGGAGACAATGAGCAGTTCTTC. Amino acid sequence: CSAIRGLLAGDNEQFF.

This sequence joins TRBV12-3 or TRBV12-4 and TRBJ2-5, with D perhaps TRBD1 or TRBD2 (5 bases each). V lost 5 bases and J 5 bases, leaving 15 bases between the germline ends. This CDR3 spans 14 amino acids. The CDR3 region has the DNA TGTGCCAGCAGTCAAACGGGGCGAGAGGAGACCCAGTACTTC. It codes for CASSQTGREETQYF.

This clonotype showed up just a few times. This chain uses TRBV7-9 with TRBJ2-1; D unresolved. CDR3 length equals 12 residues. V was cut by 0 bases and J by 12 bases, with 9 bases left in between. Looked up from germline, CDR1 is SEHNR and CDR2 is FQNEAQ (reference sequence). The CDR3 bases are TGTGCCAGCAGCTTAGCCGGTTTGGTGCAGTTCTTC. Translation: CASSLAGLVQFF. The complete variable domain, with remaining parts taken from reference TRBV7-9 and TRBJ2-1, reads DTGVSQNPRHKITKRGQNVTFRCDPISEHNRLYWYRQTLGQGPEFLTYFQNEAQLEKSRLLSDRFSAERPKGSFSTLEIQRTEQGDSAMYLCASSLAGLVQFFGPGTRLTVL.

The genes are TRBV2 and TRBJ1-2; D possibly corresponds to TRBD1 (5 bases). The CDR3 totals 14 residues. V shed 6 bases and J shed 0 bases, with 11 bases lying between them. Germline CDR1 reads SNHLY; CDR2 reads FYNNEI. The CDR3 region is CASREQTANYGYTF. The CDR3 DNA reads TGTGCCAGCAGGGAGCAGACAGCTAACTATGGCTACACCTTC.

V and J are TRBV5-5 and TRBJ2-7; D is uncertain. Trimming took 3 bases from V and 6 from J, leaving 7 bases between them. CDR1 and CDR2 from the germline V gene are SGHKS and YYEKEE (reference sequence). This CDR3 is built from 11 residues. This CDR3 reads CASSSLGEQYF. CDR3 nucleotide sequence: TGTGCCAGCAGCTCGCTGGGCGAGCAGTACTTC.

The CDR3 loop is CASSRRDTSVYNEQFF. Written as DNA, the CDR3 is TGCGCCAGCAGTCGCCGGGACACCAGTGTATACAATGAGCAGTTCTTC. This rearrangement joins TRBV5-1 to TRBJ2-1; a possible D gene is TRBD1 (6 bases). The germline V gene has CDR1 SGHRS and CDR2 YFSETQ. CDR3 length: 16 residues. V was clipped by 5 bases and J by 4 bases, with 19 bases between them.

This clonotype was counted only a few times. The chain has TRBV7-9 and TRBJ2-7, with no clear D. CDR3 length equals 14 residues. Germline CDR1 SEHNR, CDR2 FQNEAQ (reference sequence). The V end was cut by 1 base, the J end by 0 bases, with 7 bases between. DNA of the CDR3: TGTGCCAGCAGCTTAGGATTGGACTCCTACGAGCAGTACTTC. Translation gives CASSLGLDSYEQYF.

CDR3 nucleotide sequence: TGTGCCAGCAGCGTCCAACAGGGTTTATCAGATACGCAGTATTTT. It encodes CASSVQQGLSDTQYF. The chain uses TRBV9 and TRBJ2-3; TRBD1 might be the D (6 bases). The germline V gene encodes CDR1 SGDLS and CDR2 YYNGEE. CDR3 size: 15 residues. Trimming took 2 bases from V and 4 from J, leaving 14 bases between them.

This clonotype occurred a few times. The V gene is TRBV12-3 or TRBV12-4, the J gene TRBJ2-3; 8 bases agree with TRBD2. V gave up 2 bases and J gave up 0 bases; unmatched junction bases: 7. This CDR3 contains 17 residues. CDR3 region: CASSLRIAGPSTDTQYF. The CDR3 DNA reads TGTGCCAGCAGTTTAAGAATAGCGGGACCTAGCACAGATACGCAGTATTTT.

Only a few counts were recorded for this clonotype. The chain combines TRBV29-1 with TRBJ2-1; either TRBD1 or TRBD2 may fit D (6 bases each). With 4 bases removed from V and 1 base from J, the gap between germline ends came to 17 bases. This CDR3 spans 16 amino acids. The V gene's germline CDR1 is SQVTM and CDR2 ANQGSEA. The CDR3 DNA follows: TGCAGCGTTGCGGCCTTGGGGGGCGCGTCCTACAATGAGCAGTTCTTC. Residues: CSVAALGGASYNEQFF.

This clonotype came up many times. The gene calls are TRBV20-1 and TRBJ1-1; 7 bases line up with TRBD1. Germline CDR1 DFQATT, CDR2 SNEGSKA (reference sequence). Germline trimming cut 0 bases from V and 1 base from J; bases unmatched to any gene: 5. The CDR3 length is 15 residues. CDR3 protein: CSAREPTGANTEAFF. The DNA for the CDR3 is TGCAGTGCTAGAGAACCCACAGGGGCGAACACTGAAGCTTTCTTT.

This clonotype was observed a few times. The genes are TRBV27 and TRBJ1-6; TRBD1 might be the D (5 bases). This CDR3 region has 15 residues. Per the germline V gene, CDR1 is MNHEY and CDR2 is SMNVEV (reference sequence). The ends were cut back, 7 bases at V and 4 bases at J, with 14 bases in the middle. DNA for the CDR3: TGTGCCAGCACCACGCAGGGAGGTTATAATTCACCCCTCCACTTT. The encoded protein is CASTTQGGYNSPLHF.